Listed below are T cell receptor beta chains from one sample, sequenced in a study of response to subunit inactivated influenza vaccine. TCRdb analysed the RT-PCR reads with MiXCR anew, one entry per CDR3 protein. Of a few hundred thousand distinct CDR3 sequences listed, approximately 10% are singletons. These records were also assigned to another study, of T cells expressing NK-cell markers.

The sequencing here drew on PBMCs from blood, taken on the day of vaccination. The receptors were gathered from a man aged 50 or older who received an inactivated influenza vaccine. Each CDR3 is given with its conserved first and last residue. The D gene is left open where the match is weak. Clone size is not always given. Where it is, it says once, few, many or a class for expanded clones.

-,-,TRBJ1-1,TRBV12-5,TGTGCTAGTGGTTTGAATATTGGGACTGAAGCTTTCTTT,CASGLNIGTEAFF
-,-,TRBJ2-5,TRBV29-1,TGCAGCGTTGAAAAGGGACGGCAAGAGACCCAGTACTTC,CSVEKGRQETQYF
TRBD2,-,TRBJ2-4,TRBV6-2/TRBV6-3,TGTGCCAGCAGGCCCGGGGGACTAGCGGGAGTATGGGACATTCAGTACTTC,CASRPGGLAGVWDIQYF
TRBD2,-,TRBJ2-3,TRBV4-2,TGTGCCAGCAGCCAAGATATGGGACTAAGATTCACAGATACGCAGTATTTT,CASSQDMGLRFTDTQYF
TRBD1,-,TRBJ1-2,TRBV6-1,TGTGCCAGCAGTCGACAGGGGTTAGATGGCTACACCTTC,CASSRQGLDGYTF
TRBD1,-,TRBJ1-6,TRBV20-1,TGCAGTGCTAGAGTTCCGGGACAGGGGAATTCACCCCTCCACTTT,CSARVPGQGNSPLHF
-,many,TRBJ1-1,TRBV3-1,TGTGCCAGCAGCCACGGCCTCACTGAAGCTTTCTTT,CASSHGLTEAFF
-,-,TRBJ1-1,TRBV12-3/TRBV12-4,TGTGCCAGCAGTCCCCTCGGTGTGGATACTGAAGCTTTCTTT,CASSPLGVDTEAFF
TRBD1,few,TRBJ2-5,TRBV5-1,TGCGCCAGCAGCTCGGGACAGTCGTCCGCAGTTGAGACCCAGTACTTC,CASSSGQSSAVETQYF
TRBD1,-,TRBJ2-7,TRBV12-3/TRBV12-4,TGTGCCAGCAGTGCCGACAGGGCCTACTACGAGCAGTACTTC,CASSADRAYYEQYF
-,few,TRBJ2-7,TRBV7-8,TGTGCCAGCAGCTCAGACAGGCGAGCCTACGAGCAGTACTTC,CASSSDRRAYEQYF
-,few,TRBJ2-2,TRBV19,TGTGCCAGTAGTATTTGGGTGGAAGCGAACACCGGGGAGCTGTTTTTT,CASSIWVEANTGELFF
TRBD1,few,TRBJ2-7,TRBV11-2,TGTGCCAGCAGCCCAGGCCCGGGACAGACTTACGAGCAGTACTTC,CASSPGPGQTYEQYF
-,-,TRBJ2-3,TRBV9,TGTGCCAGCAGCGTAGAACGTAGCACAGATACGCAGTATTTT,CASSVERSTDTQYF
-,-,TRBJ2-2,TRBV4-2,TGTGCCAGCAGAACGGCCCGGGGCACCGGGGAGCTGTTTTTT,CASRTARGTGELFF
TRBD1,once,TRBJ2-3,TRBV6-5,TGTGCCAGCAGTTACCAGGGGGCCGGCACAGATACGCAGTATTTT,CASSYQGAGTDTQYF
-,few,TRBJ2-7,TRBV10-3,TGTGCCATCAGTGAGGGCGTTAGTTCGCGGGAGCAGTACTTC,CAISEGVSSREQYF
TRBD1,many,TRBJ1-1,TRBV11-2,TGTGCCAGCAGCTTAACAGGGGTACGAACTGAAGCTTTCTTT,CASSLTGVRTEAFF
-,few,TRBJ2-1,TRBV12-3/TRBV12-4,TGTGCCAGCGGGGTAGGTGCAGTCGGGGAGCAGTTCTTC,CASGVGAVGEQFF
-,-,TRBJ2-7,TRBV20-1,TGCAGTGCGTTGCCGGGACACCGAAGCTCCGAGCAGTACTTC,CSALPGHRSSEQYF
TRBD1,few,TRBJ1-4,TRBV3-1,TGTGCCAGCAGCCAAAAACGGGACAGGGTTGAAAAACTGTTTTTT,CASSQKRDRVEKLFF
-,few,TRBJ2-1,TRBV15,TGTGCCACCAGCTCAATAGGCACAGCGCTGTCCTACAATGAGCAGTTCTTC,CATSSIGTALSYNEQFF
-,-,TRBJ1-1,TRBV15,TGTGCCACCAGCAGAACCCCATCAGGGTTAGAATCGACTGAAGCTTTCTTT,CATSRTPSGLESTEAFF
TRBD2,once,TRBJ2-3,TRBV7-9,TGTGCCAGCAGCTTCTGGAGCGGGGCGGGAGATACGCAGTATTTT,CASSFWSGAGDTQYF
-,once,TRBJ2-4,TRBV2,TGTGCCAGCAGGAAGGGCAGGGGAGCCAAAAACATTCAGTACTTC,CASRKGRGAKNIQYF
TRBD2,-,TRBJ2-5,TRBV7-2,TGTGCCAGCAGGGGGGGGACTAGCGGTAATCAAGAGACCCAGTACTTC,CASRGGTSGNQETQYF
TRBD2,few,TRBJ2-3,TRBV29-1,TGCAGCGTTGCTCTTAAAGGACTAGCGGGAACAGATACGCAGTATTTT,CSVALKGLAGTDTQYF
TRBD1,few,TRBJ2-1,TRBV6-1,TGTGCCACCGAGCCCCGGACAGGGGGCTACAATGAGCAGTTCTTC,CATEPRTGGYNEQFF
-,-,TRBJ2-1,TRBV12-3/TRBV12-4,TGTGCCAGCAGGGCCTCAGGACGGGGTGATGAGCAGTTCTTC,CASRASGRGDEQFF
-,few,TRBJ2-7,TRBV5-1,TGCGCCAGCAGAATGGACAGCTACGAGCAGTACTTC,CASRMDSYEQYF
-,few,TRBJ2-1,TRBV12-3/TRBV12-4,TGTGCCAGCGCTTTGGCCAACAATGAGCAGTTCTTC,CASALANNEQFF
-,few,TRBJ2-7,TRBV20-1,TGCAGTGCTAGCCAGGACTCGAACTACGAGCAGTACTTC,CSASQDSNYEQYF
TRBD1,-,TRBJ1-4,TRBV28,TGTGCCAGCAGTCAAAGTAGGGGGCTTGTTGAAAAACTGTTTTTT,CASSQSRGLVEKLFF
-,-,TRBJ1-1,TRBV5-1,TGCGCCAGCAGTGAGTATGGATACACTGAAGCTTTCTTT,CASSEYGYTEAFF
TRBD2,-,TRBJ2-1,TRBV6-1,TGTGCCAGCAATCGAGCGGGGGCCACATACAATGAGCAGTTCTTC,CASNRAGATYNEQFF
TRBD2,few,TRBJ2-1,TRBV12-3/TRBV12-4,TGTGCCAGCAGCCCTAGCGGGGGGACGAATGAGCAGTTCTTC,CASSPSGGTNEQFF
-,many,TRBJ2-2,TRBV10-3,TGTGCCACACAGACCGAATACACCGGGGAGCTGTTTTTT,CATQTEYTGELFF
-,-,TRBJ2-7,TRBV11-2,TGTGCCAGCAGCTTAGGAGCCTGGGCCGATCGGGGCGAGCAGTACTTC,CASSLGAWADRGEQYF
TRBD2,few,TRBJ2-3,TRBV2,TGTGCCAGCACGGGACTAGCAACAGATACGCAGTATTTT,CASTGLATDTQYF
-,many,TRBJ1-1,TRBV12-3/TRBV12-4,TGTGCCAGCAGTTTCTCAGGGGCAAACACTGAAGCTTTCTTT,CASSFSGANTEAFF
TRBD1,few,TRBJ2-1,TRBV10-1,TGCGCCAGCAGCAAACAGGGGGCGGGATACAATGAGCAGTTCTTC,CASSKQGAGYNEQFF
-,-,TRBJ2-7,TRBV20-1,TGCAGTGCTAGCCGCCGGCAGGGCGAGCAGTACTTC,CSASRRQGEQYF
-,few,TRBJ2-7,TRBV4-2,TGTGCCAGCAGCCCGGACAGTCTCTCCGAGCAGTACTTC,CASSPDSLSEQYF
TRBD2,few,TRBJ2-3,TRBV3-1,TGTGCCAGCAGCCAGACAGCGGGGGGGGTCACAGATACGCAGTATTTT,CASSQTAGGVTDTQYF
-,few,TRBJ2-7,TRBV6-5,TGTGCCAGCAGTTACTCGGGGTTCTCCTACGAGCAGTACTTC,CASSYSGFSYEQYF
TRBD1,-,TRBJ2-2,TRBV5-1,TGCGCCAGCAGCTTCGCCGGACAGGGACCGAACACCGGGGAGCTGTTTTTT,CASSFAGQGPNTGELFF
-,-,TRBJ2-5,TRBV12-3/TRBV12-4,TGTGCCAGCAGTTTAGCTCTGACTCGGGCCCCCTGGTTAAGGATCCAGTACTTC,CASSLALTRAPWLRIQYF
TRBD1,-,TRBJ1-2,TRBV20-1,TGCAGTGCTAGGGGACAGGGACGGAATGGCTACACCTTC,CSARGQGRNGYTF
-,-,TRBJ2-3,TRBV4-2,TGTGCCAGCAGCCAAGGGGACCAAAGGGGCGATACGCAGTATTTT,CASSQGDQRGDTQYF
TRBD1,few,TRBJ2-2,TRBV7-2,TGTGCCAGCAGCTCGGGACAGGGGGTGACCGGGGAGCTGTTTTTT,CASSSGQGVTGELFF
-,-,TRBJ2-2,TRBV7-9,TGTGCCAGCACCCGGGATGTAGGGGGGCAGAACACCGGGGAGCTGTTTTTT,CASTRDVGGQNTGELFF
-,many,TRBJ1-1,TRBV5-1,TGCGCCAGCAGCCCGCAGTTGGACATGAACACTGAAGCTTTCTTT,CASSPQLDMNTEAFF
TRBD1,-,TRBJ2-1,TRBV7-2,TGTGCCAGCAGCTTAGTCCCGGGACAGTACAACAATGAGCAGTTCTTC,CASSLVPGQYNNEQFF
TRBD1,-,TRBJ2-7,TRBV7-2,TGTGCCAGCAGCTTAACCGGGACAGGTGGCTCCTACGAGCAGTACTTC,CASSLTGTGGSYEQYF